This entry is about one T cell receptor (beta chain). The data belong to a study of OX40 agonist ivuxolimab in advanced cancers. Study at large: There were three patients with partial responses, one having hepatocellular carcinoma and two cutaneous melanoma.

Prior autoimmune disease or systemic immunosuppression barred patients. With baseline, cycle 4 day 1, and cycle 7 day 1 as timepoints, blood was sampled. Assay used: immunoSEQ multiplex PCR; TCRdb lists only in-frame clones, some missing. The sample yields 55,000 to 80,000 clones, 80% to 95% seen once. The CDR3 totals 15 residues. The V end lost 8 bases, the J end lost 4 bases, and 17 bases lay between the germline ends. The germline V gene encodes CDR1 MNHNS and CDR2 SASEGT. The gene calls are TRBV6-1 and TRBJ2-2; D is perhaps TRBD2 (6 bases). Sequences were derived from CD4+ or CD8+ T cells sorted from blood, sampled in a trial of the OX40 agonist ivuxolimab. This clonotype was obtained from an adult with an advanced solid tumor such as melanoma, head and neck, liver or kidney cancer. CDR3 sequence (DNA): TGTGCCAGCTACTACGGAGGGGCGGGCACCGGGGAGCTGTTTTTT. Its translation: CASYYGGAGTGELFF.